The rows below give T cell receptor beta chains drawn from one sample of a study of metastatic and nonmetastatic thyroid tumors. TCRdb re-clonotyped the PCR reads through MiXCR. The sample shows over 10,000 clones, around 25% of them seen only once. Sequencing was done on a sample of blood. Every receptor here comes from a male donor with papillary thyroid cancer or a benign thyroid nodule (not recorded which). Some clones in this sample may be carry-over from other donors' samples. The CDR3 runs from the conserved cysteine through the conserved F or W. Each record gives: clone size, J gene, V gene, D gene, CDR3 protein, CDR3 DNA. The D gene is left open where the match is weak. Only part of the rows carry a size: once, few, many, or a class if the clone is expanded.

>few|TRBJ1-5|TRBV6-7|NA
CASQVRIPRQPQHF
TGTGCCAGTCAGGTGCGAATCCCGAGGCAGCCCCAGCATTTT
>NA|TRBJ1-2|TRBV27|TRBD1
CASSPGQVQANYGYTF
TGTGCCAGCAGTCCCGGACAGGTTCAAGCTAACTATGGCTACACCTTC
>many|TRBJ2-7|TRBV2|NA
CASRDQGYEQYF
TGTGCCAGCAGGGATCAGGGTTACGAGCAGTACTTC
>NA|TRBJ1-6|TRBV4-3|NA
CASSPYAPGADLHF
TGCGCCAGCAGCCCGTACGCCCCAGGGGCGGACCTCCACTTT
>many|TRBJ1-5|TRBV19|NA
CASRSPGAHQPQHF
TGTGCCAGTAGATCTCCGGGGGCGCATCAGCCCCAGCATTTT
>NA|TRBJ2-2|TRBV28|TRBD1
CASSSPRNRGLTGELFF
TGTGCCAGCAGCTCCCCCCGGAACAGGGGGCTAACCGGGGAGCTGTTTTTT
>few|TRBJ1-5|TRBV24-1|NA
CATSASDREDQPQHF
TGTGCCACCAGTGCCTCGGACAGAGAAGATCAGCCCCAGCATTTT
>many|TRBJ1-4|TRBV10-2|TRBD1
CASRQPGTATNEKLFF
TGCGCCAGCAGGCAACCCGGGACAGCAACTAATGAAAAACTGTTTTTT
>few|TRBJ2-7|TRBV20-1|TRBD2
CSAGYGRLRFGQYF
TGCAGTGCGGGTTACGGGAGGTTACGGTTCGGGCAGTACTTC
>NA|TRBJ2-7|TRBV12-3/TRBV12-4|TRBD1
CASTTSTGTDHEQYF
TGTGCCAGCACCACTTCAACCGGGACAGACCACGAGCAGTACTTC
>few|TRBJ2-7|TRBV5-1|NA
CASSWQGTLSYEQYF
TGCGCCAGCAGCTGGCAGGGGACTCTCTCCTACGAGCAGTACTTC
>NA|TRBJ2-1|TRBV6-2/TRBV6-3|TRBD2
CASSPGLAFSEQFF
TGTGCCAGCAGTCCCGGACTAGCTTTCTCTGAGCAGTTCTTC
>NA|TRBJ2-7|TRBV20-1|NA
CSARVRGSYEQYF
TGCAGTGCGAGAGTTCGGGGATCCTACGAGCAGTACTTC
>few|TRBJ2-7|TRBV20-1|TRBD2
CSASSGRASYEQYF
TGCAGTGCTAGTTCCGGGAGGGCCTCCTACGAGCAGTACTTC
>many|TRBJ2-3|TRBV30|TRBD2
CAWWDSGGADTQYF
TGTGCCTGGTGGGATAGCGGGGGGGCAGATACGCAGTATTTT
>few|TRBJ1-5|TRBV19|NA
CASSIRTLGNQPQHF
TGTGCCAGTAGTATACGGACTTTGGGGAATCAGCCCCAGCATTTT
>NA|TRBJ1-6|TRBV28|NA
CASSPKGSPLHF
TGTGCCAGCAGTCCTAAGGGTTCACCCCTCCACTTT
>few|TRBJ2-7|TRBV6-9|NA
CASSSRAYEQYF
TGTGCCAGCAGTTCACGGGCCTACGAGCAGTACTTC
>few|TRBJ1-2|TRBV27|NA
CASSFNSDLLGDYGYTF
TGTGCCAGCAGTTTTAATAGCGACCTACTTGGGGATTATGGCTACACCTTC
>NA|TRBJ2-2|TRBV7-6|TRBD1
CASSSPGQGYTGELFF
TGTGCCAGCAGCTCACCGGGACAGGGGTACACCGGGGAGCTGTTTTTT
>many|TRBJ2-3|TRBV5-8|TRBD2
CASTSGGALTDTQYF
TGTGCCAGCACTAGCGGGGGGGCCTTAACAGATACGCAGTATTTT
>once|TRBJ1-3|TRBV7-2|TRBD1
CASRPPGQGFNTIYF
TGTGCCAGCAGACCACCGGGACAGGGGTTCAACACCATATATTTT
>NA|TRBJ1-2|TRBV30|NA
CAWSFRGESPNYGYTF
TGTGCCTGGAGTTTTCGGGGGGAGTCCCCTAACTATGGCTACACCTTC
>NA|TRBJ2-7|TRBV28|TRBD2
CASSEQRGSYEQYF
TGTGCCAGCAGTGAACAGCGGGGCTCCTACGAGCAGTACTTC